Listed below are T cell receptor gamma chains from one sample, sequenced in a study of gammadelta T cells in human blood. TCRdb fed the RT-PCR reads into CATT to redo clone calling. Here the sample spans roughly 360 gamma-chain clones, around a third being singletons. What was sequenced was non-Vgamma9Vdelta2 gamma-delta T cells from infant blood. The receptors derive from a human donor. The CDR3 runs from the conserved cysteine through the conserved F or W. Only some rows state a clone size, as once, few, many or a class for expanded clones.

v_gene	abundance	CDR3aa
TRGV9	large	CALWEVRKKLF
TRGV10	once	CAAWDYSARYYKKLF
TRGV3	large	CATWDRRRYYKKLF
TRGV9	.	CALWEVKELGKKIKVF
TRGV9	large	CALWEVTYYKKLF
TRGV2	large	CATWDGSYYKKLF
TRGV3	.	CATWDRLFYYKKLF
TRGV4	large	CATWDALNYYKKLF
TRGV3	large	CATWDRDYYKKLF
TRGV9	large	CALWEVLVAKKLF
TRGV4	large	CATWVYYKKLF
TRGV9	hyperexpanded	CALWEGSQELGKKIKVF
TRGV4	large	CATWDPGWFKIF
TRGV9	large	CALWEVRWVWDYKKLF
TRGV9	.	CALWEVRSMRKLF
TRGV3	large	CATWDAAKKLF
TRGV4	hyperexpanded	CATWDVHKKLF
TRGV10	large	CAAWERLYKKLF
TRGV10	hyperexpanded	CAAWDNWTNTTGWFKIF
TRGV5	large	CATWDRVPPYYKKLF
TRGV4	large	CATWDENYYKKLF
TRGV9	large	CALWEVYYKKLF
TRGV4	few	CATWDGPGDYYKKLF